The clone carrying this T cell receptor (beta chain) was counted ten times or more. Library construction for TCR beta used iRepertoire HTBI primers and Arm-PCR of CDR3 regions. TCRdb called the multiplex PCR reads again in MiXCR, with one record for every CDR3 protein. The table records roughly 350,000 distinct CDR3 sequences, around 17% of them present only once. The CDR3 is 15 residues long. The V segment lost 3 bases and the J segment 0 bases; nucleotides outside the gene matches: 6. Germline V gene lookup returns CDR1 SGDLS and CDR2 YYNGEE. This specimen belongs to a study of regulatory T cells in long-lasting Graves disease. The time point here: newly diagnosed GD, antithyroid drugs for less than 3 months. PBMC RNA was the source of the TCR library. These records were also assigned to another study, of T cells in Graves' hyperthyroidism and ophthalmopathy. That source reports: Uncontrolled infection, other autoimmune disease, pregnancy or lactation led to exclusion. HTBI primers were employed in a first-round RT-PCR of the TCR CDR3. Ophthalmopathy stood apart from stable hyperthyroidism in a 13 V-J model. Median prediction lead before ophthalmopathy onset was 5 to 7 months with the model.

This receptor was obtained from a man aged 35 to 55 with Graves disease. Sequencing used peripheral blood mononuclear cells (PBMCs), obtained at new diagnosis, from a patient treated with antithyroid drugs. The V and J genes are TRBV9 and TRBJ2-7, with 7 nucleotides matching TRBD1. The CDR3 protein is CASSATWDSSYEQYF. The DNA of the CDR3 is TGTGCCAGCAGCGCGACATGGGACAGCTCCTACGAGCAGTACTTC. The full variable domain, completed using reference TRBV9 and TRBJ2-7, is DSGVTQTPKHLITATGQRVTLRCSPRSGDLSVYWYQQSLDQGLQFLIQYYNGEERAKGNILERFSAQQFPDLHSELNLSSLELGDSALYFCASSATWDSSYEQYFGPGTRLTVT.